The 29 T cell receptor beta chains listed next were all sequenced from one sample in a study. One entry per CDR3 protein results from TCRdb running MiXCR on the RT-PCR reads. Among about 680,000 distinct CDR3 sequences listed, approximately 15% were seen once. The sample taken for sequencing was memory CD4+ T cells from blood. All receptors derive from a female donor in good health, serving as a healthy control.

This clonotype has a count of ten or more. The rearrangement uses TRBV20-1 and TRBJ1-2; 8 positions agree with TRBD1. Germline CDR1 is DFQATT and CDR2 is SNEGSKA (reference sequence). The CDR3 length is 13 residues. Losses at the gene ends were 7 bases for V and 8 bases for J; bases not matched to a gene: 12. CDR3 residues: CSGSRTGWNGYTF. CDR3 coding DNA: TGCAGTGGGTCTAGGACAGGGTGGAACGGCTACACCTTC.

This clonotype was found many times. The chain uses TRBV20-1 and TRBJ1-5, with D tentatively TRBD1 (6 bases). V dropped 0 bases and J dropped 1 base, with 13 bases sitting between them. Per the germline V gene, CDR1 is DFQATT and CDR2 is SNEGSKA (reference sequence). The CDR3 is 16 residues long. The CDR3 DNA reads TGCAGTGCTAGAGATTCCGGCAGGGGAAGCAATCAGCCCCAGCATTTT. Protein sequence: CSARDSGRGSNQPQHF.

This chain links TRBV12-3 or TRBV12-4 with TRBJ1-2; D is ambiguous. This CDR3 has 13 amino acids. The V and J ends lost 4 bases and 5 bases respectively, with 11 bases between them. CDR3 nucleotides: TGTGCCAGCAGTTATGAAGCGAGATATGGCTACACCTTC. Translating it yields CASSYEARYGYTF.

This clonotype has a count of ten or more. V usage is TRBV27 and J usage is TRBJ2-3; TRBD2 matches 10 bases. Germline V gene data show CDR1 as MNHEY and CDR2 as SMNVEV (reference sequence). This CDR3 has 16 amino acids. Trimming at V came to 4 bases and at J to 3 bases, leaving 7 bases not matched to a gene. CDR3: CASSSKTSGNTDTQYF. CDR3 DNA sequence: TGTGCCAGCAGTTCAAAAACTAGCGGGAATACAGATACGCAGTATTTT.

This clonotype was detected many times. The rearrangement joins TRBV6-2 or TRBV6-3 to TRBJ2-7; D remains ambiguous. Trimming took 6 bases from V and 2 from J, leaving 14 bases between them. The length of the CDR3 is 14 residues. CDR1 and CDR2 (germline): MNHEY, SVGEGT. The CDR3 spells CASSRIQETYEQYF. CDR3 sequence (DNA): TGTGCCAGCAGCCGTATCCAGGAAACCTACGAGCAGTACTTC.

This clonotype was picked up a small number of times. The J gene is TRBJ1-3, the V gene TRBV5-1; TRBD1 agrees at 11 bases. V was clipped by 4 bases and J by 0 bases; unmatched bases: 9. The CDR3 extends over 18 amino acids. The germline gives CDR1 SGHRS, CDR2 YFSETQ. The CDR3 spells CASSQGQGDSLSGNTIYF. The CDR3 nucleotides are TGCGCCAGCAGCCAGGGACAGGGGGACTCTCTCTCTGGAAACACCATATATTTT. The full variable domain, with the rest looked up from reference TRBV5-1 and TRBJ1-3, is KAGVTQTPRYLIKTRGQQVTLSCSPISGHRSVSWYQQTPGQGLQFLFEYFSETQRNKGNFPGRFSGRQFSNSRSEMNVSTLELGDSALYLCASSQGQGDSLSGNTIYFGEGSWLTVV.

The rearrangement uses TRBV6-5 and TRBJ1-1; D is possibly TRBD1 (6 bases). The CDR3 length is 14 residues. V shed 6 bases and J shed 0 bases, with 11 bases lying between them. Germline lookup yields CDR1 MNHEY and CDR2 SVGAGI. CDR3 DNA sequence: TGTGCCAGCAGCCGACAGGCTATGAACACTGAAGCTTTCTTT. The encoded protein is CASSRQAMNTEAFF.

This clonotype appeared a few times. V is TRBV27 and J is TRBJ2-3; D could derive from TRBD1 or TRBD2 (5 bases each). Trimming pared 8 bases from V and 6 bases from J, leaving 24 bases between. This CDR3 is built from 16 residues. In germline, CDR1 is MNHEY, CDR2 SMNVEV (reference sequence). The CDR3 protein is CASRPPLGWGGDTQYF. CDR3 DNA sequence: TGTGCCAGCCGTCCGCCGTTGGGTTGGGGCGGGGATACGCAGTATTTT.

CDR3 loop: CASRPLGRENTIYF. The CDR3 DNA is TGTGCCAGCAGGCCGCTGGGCAGGGAAAACACCATATATTTT. The V call is TRBV12-3 or TRBV12-4, the J call TRBJ1-3, with a possible D match to TRBD1 (5 bases). Trimming removed 6 bases at V and 6 bases at J, with 15 bases between. CDR3 length equals 14 residues.

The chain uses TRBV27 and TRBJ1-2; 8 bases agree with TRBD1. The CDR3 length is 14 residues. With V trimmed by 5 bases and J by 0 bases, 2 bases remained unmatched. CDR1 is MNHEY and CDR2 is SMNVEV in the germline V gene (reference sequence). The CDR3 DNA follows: TGTGCCAGCAGTCCAGGGGGCACTAACTATGGCTACACCTTC. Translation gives CASSPGGTNYGYTF.

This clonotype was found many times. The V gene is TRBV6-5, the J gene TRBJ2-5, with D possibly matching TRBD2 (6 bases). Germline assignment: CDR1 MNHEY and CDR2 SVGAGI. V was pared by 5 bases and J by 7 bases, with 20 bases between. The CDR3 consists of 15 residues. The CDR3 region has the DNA TGTGCCAGCAGTCGTTGGGGCGGGACGAGTGGGACCCAGTACTTC. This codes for CASSRWGGTSGTQYF.

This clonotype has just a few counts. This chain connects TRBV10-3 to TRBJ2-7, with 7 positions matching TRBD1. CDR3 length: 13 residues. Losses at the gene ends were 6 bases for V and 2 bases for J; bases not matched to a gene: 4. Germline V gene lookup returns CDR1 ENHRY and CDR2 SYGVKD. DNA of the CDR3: TGTGCCATCAGCGAGGGACAGCCCTACGAGCAGTACTTC. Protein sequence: CAISEGQPYEQYF.

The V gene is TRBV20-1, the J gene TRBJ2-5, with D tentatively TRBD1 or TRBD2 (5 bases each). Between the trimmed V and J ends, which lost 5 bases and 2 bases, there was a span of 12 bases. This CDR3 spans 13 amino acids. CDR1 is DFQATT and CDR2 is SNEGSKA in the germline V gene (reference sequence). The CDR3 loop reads CSAWTGQQETQYF. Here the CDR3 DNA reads TGCAGTGCTTGGACGGGGCAGCAAGAGACCCAGTACTTC.

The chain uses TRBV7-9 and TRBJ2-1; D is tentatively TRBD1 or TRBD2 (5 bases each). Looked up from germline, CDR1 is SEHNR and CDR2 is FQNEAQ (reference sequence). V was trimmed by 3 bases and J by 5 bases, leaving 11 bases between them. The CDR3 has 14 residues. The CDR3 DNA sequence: TGTGCCAGCAGCTTGACGGTGGGGGACAATGAGCAGTTCTTC. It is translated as CASSLTVGDNEQFF. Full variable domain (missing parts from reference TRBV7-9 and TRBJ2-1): DTGVSQNPRHKITKRGQNVTFRCDPISEHNRLYWYRQTLGQGPEFLTYFQNEAQLEKSRLLSDRFSAERPKGSFSTLEIQRTEQGDSAMYLCASSLTVGDNEQFFGPGTRLTVL.

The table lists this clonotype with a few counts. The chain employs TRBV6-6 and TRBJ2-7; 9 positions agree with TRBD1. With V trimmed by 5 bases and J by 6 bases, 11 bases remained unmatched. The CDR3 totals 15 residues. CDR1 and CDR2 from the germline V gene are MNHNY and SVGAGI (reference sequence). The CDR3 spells CASSPGTGHVGEQYF. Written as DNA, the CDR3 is TGTGCCAGCAGTCCCGGGACAGGGCATGTGGGCGAGCAGTACTTC.

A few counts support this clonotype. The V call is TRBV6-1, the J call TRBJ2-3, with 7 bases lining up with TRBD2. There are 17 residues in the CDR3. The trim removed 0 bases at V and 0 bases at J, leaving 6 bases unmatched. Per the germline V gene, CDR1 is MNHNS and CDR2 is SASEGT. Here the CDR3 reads CASSEARLAESTDTQYF. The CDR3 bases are TGTGCCAGCAGTGAAGCGCGCCTAGCGGAGAGCACAGATACGCAGTATTTT.

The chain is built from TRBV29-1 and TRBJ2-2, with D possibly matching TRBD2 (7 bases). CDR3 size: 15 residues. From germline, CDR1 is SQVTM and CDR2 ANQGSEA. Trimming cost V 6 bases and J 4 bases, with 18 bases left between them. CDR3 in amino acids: CSVAFRGRGTGELFF. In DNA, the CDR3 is TGCAGCGTGGCCTTTAGGGGGAGGGGCACCGGGGAGCTGTTTTTT.

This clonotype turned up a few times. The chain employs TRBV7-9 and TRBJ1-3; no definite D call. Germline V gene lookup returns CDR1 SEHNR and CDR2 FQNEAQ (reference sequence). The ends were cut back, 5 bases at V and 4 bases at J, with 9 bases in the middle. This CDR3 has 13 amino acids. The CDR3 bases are TGTGCCAGCAGCCCTCAACAGGGAAACACCATATATTTT. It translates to CASSPQQGNTIYF. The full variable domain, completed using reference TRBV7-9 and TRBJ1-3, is DTGVSQNPRHKITKRGQNVTFRCDPISEHNRLYWYRQTLGQGPEFLTYFQNEAQLEKSRLLSDRFSAERPKGSFSTLEIQRTEQGDSAMYLCASSPQQGNTIYFGEGSWLTVV.

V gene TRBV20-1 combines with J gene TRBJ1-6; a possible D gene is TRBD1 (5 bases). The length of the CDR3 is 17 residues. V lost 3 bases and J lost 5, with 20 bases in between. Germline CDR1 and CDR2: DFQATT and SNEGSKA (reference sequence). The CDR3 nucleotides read TGCAGTGCTAGGGACGCCTCCCGGCAGGGAAATAATTCACCCCTCCACTTT. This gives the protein CSARDASRQGNNSPLHF.

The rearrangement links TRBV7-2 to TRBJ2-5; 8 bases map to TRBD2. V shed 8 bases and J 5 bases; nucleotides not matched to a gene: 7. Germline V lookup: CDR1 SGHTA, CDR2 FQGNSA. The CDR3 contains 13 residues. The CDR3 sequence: CASGTGRAETQYF. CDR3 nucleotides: TGTGCCAGCGGGACCGGGAGGGCGGAGACCCAGTACTTC.

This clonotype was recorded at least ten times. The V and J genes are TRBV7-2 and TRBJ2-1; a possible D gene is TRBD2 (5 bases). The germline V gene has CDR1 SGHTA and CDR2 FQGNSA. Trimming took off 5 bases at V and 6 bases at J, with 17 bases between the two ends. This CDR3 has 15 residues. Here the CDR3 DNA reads TGTGCCAGCAGCCGCAATAGCGCTCCAGGCAATGAGCAGTTCTTC. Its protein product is CASSRNSAPGNEQFF.

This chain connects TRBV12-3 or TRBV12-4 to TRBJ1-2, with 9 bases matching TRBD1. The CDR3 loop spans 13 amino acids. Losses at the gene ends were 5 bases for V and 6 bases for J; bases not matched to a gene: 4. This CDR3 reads CASSAGTGNGYTF. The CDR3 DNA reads TGTGCCAGCAGTGCCGGGACAGGGAATGGCTACACCTTC.

The CDR3 is CASSNTGQAGNTIYF. The CDR3 DNA is TGCGCCAGCAGCAACACCGGACAAGCTGGAAACACCATATATTTT. The genes are TRBV5-1 and TRBJ1-3; perhaps TRBD1 as D (5 bases). CDR1 is SGHRS and CDR2 is YFSETQ in the germline V gene. CDR3 length: 15 amino acids. Trimming took 4 bases from V and 2 from J, leaving 13 bases between them. The variable domain in full, completed from reference TRBV5-1 and TRBJ1-3, reads KAGVTQTPRYLIKTRGQQVTLSCSPISGHRSVSWYQQTPGQGLQFLFEYFSETQRNKGNFPGRFSGRQFSNSRSEMNVSTLELGDSALYLCASSNTGQAGNTIYFGEGSWLTVV.

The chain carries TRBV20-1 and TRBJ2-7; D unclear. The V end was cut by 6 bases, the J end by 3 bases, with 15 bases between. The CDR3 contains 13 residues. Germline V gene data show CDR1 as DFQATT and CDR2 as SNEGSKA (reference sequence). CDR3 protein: CSAVDKKLYEQYF. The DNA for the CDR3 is TGCAGTGCCGTCGACAAAAAACTCTACGAGCAGTACTTC.

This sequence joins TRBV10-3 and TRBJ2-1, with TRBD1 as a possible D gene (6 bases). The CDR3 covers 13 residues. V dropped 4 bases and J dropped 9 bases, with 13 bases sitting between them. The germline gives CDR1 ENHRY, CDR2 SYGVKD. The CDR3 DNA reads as TGTGCCATCAGTGTAAACCAGGGGACTGAGCAGTTCTTC. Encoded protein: CAISVNQGTEQFF.

CDR3 residues: CASSIAASQGQNEQFF. The CDR3 bases are TGTGCCAGTAGTATAGCCGCGAGCCAAGGGCAGAATGAGCAGTTCTTC. The V gene is TRBV19, the J gene TRBJ2-1; D unclear. The germline gives CDR1 LNHDA, CDR2 SQIVND (reference sequence). The CDR3 spans 16 residues. Between the trimmed V and J ends, which lost 1 base and 7 bases, there was a span of 17 bases.

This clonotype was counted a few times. The CDR3 DNA sequence: TGTGCCAGCAGCCCCCAGGGGGGGGCTTGGCGAGAGACCCAGTACTTC. Encoded protein: CASSPQGGAWRETQYF. The chain combines TRBV9 with TRBJ2-5; the D call may be TRBD1 or TRBD2 (7 bases each). Trimming removed 4 bases at V and 4 bases at J, with 20 bases between. This CDR3 spans 16 amino acids. CDR1 is SGDLS and CDR2 is YYNGEE in the germline V gene.

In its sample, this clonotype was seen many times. The DNA for the CDR3 is TGCGCCAGCAGCCAAGAAGGCGGGTTTGGACTCAGCGAGACCTACGAGCAGTACTTC. Translation gives CASSQEGGFGLSETYEQYF. The chain uses TRBV4-3 and TRBJ2-7; D might be TRBD2 (5 bases). This CDR3 comprises 19 residues. V was pared by 0 bases and J by 2 bases, with 23 bases between. Germline CDR1 is LGHNA and CDR2 is YSLEER.

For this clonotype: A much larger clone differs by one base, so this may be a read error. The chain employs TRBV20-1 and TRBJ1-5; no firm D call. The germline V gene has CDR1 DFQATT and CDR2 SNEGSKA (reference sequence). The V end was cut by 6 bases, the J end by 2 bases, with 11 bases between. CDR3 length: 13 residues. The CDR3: CSANKEGNQPQHF. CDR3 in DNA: TGCAGTGCGAACAAGGAAGGCAATCAGCCCCAGCATTTT.